The TCR beta chain described here comes from a study of blood T cell repertoires in COVID-19. Study at large: Collection of acute and convalescent COVID-19 samples took place in the United States, Italy and Spain.

Some clones are missing from TCRdb's copy, which holds only in-frame ones; the method was immunoSEQ multiplex PCR. Among a few hundred thousand clones listed, 75% to 90% were seen once. This receptor was taken from a woman in her 50s with COVID-19, enrolled during active disease. The sample consisted of peripheral blood.

The CDR3 DNA sequence: TGCGCCAGCAGCCATGCAAGCGGGAGGGGTGGAAACATTCAGTACTTC. Amino acids: CASSHASGRGGNIQYF. The V and J genes are TRBV4-3 and TRBJ2-4, with 10 bases aligning to TRBD2. V shed 3 bases, J shed 6 bases, and the junction held 8 bases outside the gene matches. This CDR3 region has 16 residues. Germline CDR1 is LGHNA and CDR2 is YSLEER.